These T cell receptor beta chains were read from a single sample in a study of cytomegalovirus exposure and HLA in healthy donors. Sequencing used immunoSEQ multiplex PCR; TCRdb keeps in-frame clones, though not all of them. Among around 150,000 clones listed, about four fifths were seen once. Sequences were obtained from PBMCs. The receptors were gathered from a woman aged 45-65 years in good health and CMV-seronegative. Both conserved end residues are part of each CDR3. The size entry is marked missing in some rows and otherwise reads once, few, many or a size class.

abundance,v_gene,j_gene,len,CDR3aa
-,TRBV6-1,TRBJ1-3,18,CASSEARLGQISGNTIYF
-,TRBV6-5,TRBJ2-7,12,CASLTPTYEQYF
-,TRBV7-2,TRBJ2-2,15,CASVRDTSMTGELFF
once,TRBV7-6,TRBJ2-6,20,CASSLRGAGAPLWGANVLTF
once,TRBV11-3,TRBJ1-1,13,CASSLDRSNEAFF
few,TRBV5-4,TRBJ2-5,15,CASSSMPTSMETQYF
once,TRBV9,TRBJ2-7,17,CASSVGDWKDPAYEQYF
-,TRBV6-6,TRBJ1-2,13,CASSYRDSYGYTF
-,TRBV19,TRBJ2-3,14,CASSSGQSTDTQYF
once,TRBV4-3,TRBJ2-3,17,CASSPTHAGGPTDTQYF
few,TRBV5-4,TRBJ2-4,12,CASSSSGEIQYF
-,TRBV29-1,TRBJ2-3,13,CSVGESSTDTQYF
-,TRBV7-2,TRBJ1-1,14,CASSPRELVTEAFF
-,TRBV7-3,TRBJ2-1,15,CASSAWTGGYNEQFF
-,TRBV28,TRBJ2-3,15,CASREGGEITDTQYF
once,TRBV7-2,TRBJ2-3,15,CASSLVWDTTDTQYF
-,TRBV15,TRBJ2-7,15,CATSRDLAGTYEQYF
-,TRBV7-2,TRBJ2-1,14,CASSLEWTSTVQFF
-,TRBV6-1,TRBJ2-7,15,CASSDRTGHPYEQYF
-,TRBV6-4,TRBJ2-1,16,CASSPGLAGGVDEQFF
-,TRBV28,TRBJ2-1,20,CASSLGLAGLTTSSYNEQFF
few,TRBV5-1,TRBJ1-1,15,CASSIGGVTNTEAFF
once,TRBV2,TRBJ1-5,15,CASKLDTGGGQPQHF
few,TRBV29-1,TRBJ1-1,14,CSVSRQGVNTEAFF
-,TRBV27,TRBJ1-2,13,CASSFGREGVYTF
-,TRBV4-2,TRBJ1-2,16,CASSVPGQGLNEGYTF
-,TRBV29-1,TRBJ2-3,14,CSVEVAGGTDTQYF
few,TRBV7-2,TRBJ2-3,14,CASSLVVGTDTQYF
-,TRBV9,TRBJ2-2,15,CASSVENGGTGELFF
-,TRBV6-6,TRBJ1-3,16,CASSVYLTASGNTIYF
few,TRBV13,TRBJ1-1,15,CASTTSSEGDTEAFF
-,TRBV7-2,TRBJ1-2,12,CASSLARRGYTF
-,TRBV18,TRBJ2-2,17,CASSPRALYGNTGELFF
-,TRBV30,TRBJ1-1,16,CAWVPFQGTWNTEAFF
-,TRBV7-2,TRBJ2-5,16,CASSFNSGRGSETQYF
-,TRBV9,TRBJ2-2,17,CASSNGLAGSNTGELFF
-,TRBV13,TRBJ1-3,17,CASSLWALTSNPNTIYF
-,TRBV30,TRBJ2-5,14,CAWNGDGRGETQYF
-,TRBV11-2,TRBJ1-3,17,CASSLYLGGSTGNTIYF
-,TRBV18,TRBJ2-5,17,CASSLSAARDRGETQYF
-,TRBV9,TRBJ2-1,14,CASSPGGVGNEQFF
few,TRBV7-3,TRBJ2-1,14,CASSEQGNSNEQFF
-,TRBV7-2,TRBJ1-2,16,CASSQEGTGGSRGYTF
-,TRBV5-4,TRBJ2-1,17,CASSLVYGTSAYNEQFF
-,TRBV7-7,TRBJ2-1,13,CASSFAGRNEQFF
-,TRBV23-1,TRBJ2-7,16,CASSLLGGRRLLRQYF
-,TRBV6-1,TRBJ2-3,15,CASRSRDRGTDTQYF
-,TRBV7-2,TRBJ2-7,15,CASSLVPGGGYEQYF
-,TRBV7-2,TRBJ2-7,13,CASSFPQLYEQYF
once,TRBV7-9,TRBJ2-2,18,CASSFGRALEADTGELFF
-,TRBV7-9,TRBJ1-5,15,CASSYEGAGNQPQHF
-,TRBV7-9,TRBJ2-1,15,CASSLVLSSGNEQFF
-,TRBV6-6,TRBJ1-6,16,CASSQSGGAYNSPLHF
-,TRBV28,TRBJ1-5,13,CASSLGSNQPQHF
few,TRBV5-1,TRBJ2-7,16,CASSLVLSGRTYEQYF